Listed here are 2 T cell receptor beta chains from one sample, sequenced in a study of shared clonotypes between healthy human individuals. Selected positively for CCR7 and CD45RO-negative, naive CD8 cells excluded terminally differentiated effector memory CD45RA+ cells. Measured with immunoSEQ multiplex PCR; TCRdb has only the in-frame clones, and not every one. The profile covers about 2,200,000 clones, with about 92% appearing a single time and around 1.7% taken by the ten largest. What was sequenced was naive CD8+ T cells from PBMCs. The receptors here all came from a man between 18 and 35 years old in good health. Some clones in this sample may be carry-over from other donors' samples.

This clone was observed once. The chain uses TRBV6-1 and TRBJ2-7; no clear D gene. The CDR3 is made up of 10 amino acids. Germline loops: CDR1 MNHNS, CDR2 SASEGT. Trimming pared 4 bases from V and 5 bases from J, leaving 3 bases between. The CDR3 loop reads CASSGDEQYF. For the CDR3, the DNA is TGTGCCAGCAGTGGAGACGAGCAGTACTTC.

A single count supports this clone. The J gene is TRBJ2-3, the V gene TRBV7-6, with 9 bases that match TRBD2. The ends lost 1 base at V and 4 bases at J; junction bases unmatched: 9. The CDR3 contains 17 residues. The V gene's germline CDR1 is SGHVS and CDR2 FNYEAQ. The CDR3 region is CASSLVAAREGPDTQYF. Here the CDR3 DNA reads TGTGCCAGCAGCTTAGTGGCTGCGCGGGAGGGCCCAGATACGCAGTATTTT.